This is a list of T cell receptor beta chains from one sample in a study of beta chain features in type 1 diabetes. The data were produced by immunoSEQ multiplex PCR, yet TCRdb's version contains in-frame clones alone and is incomplete. The data contain 150,000 to 200,000 clones, approximately 9% of them singletons. The sequenced sample was central memory CD4+ T cells from blood. These receptors were obtained from a woman aged 18 to 35 with type 1 diabetes. The CDR3 runs from the conserved cysteine through the conserved F or W. Fields, in order: D gene, V gene, clone size, J gene, CDR3 DNA, CDR3 protein. A D gene is named only where the DNA matches it firmly. The size field is filled for only some rows; it gives once, few, many or a size class.

TRBD2	TRBV7-9	NA	TRBJ2-3	TGTGCCAGCAGCTTAGGACTAGCGGGAGGAACAGATACGCAGTATTTT	CASSLGLAGGTDTQYF
NA	TRBV7-3	few	TRBJ2-1	TGTGCCAGCAGCCAGGGTCCCCCACCGGGTGAGCAGTTCTTC	CASSQGPPPGEQFF
NA	TRBV14	few	TRBJ2-3	TGTGCCAGCAGTTCCGGGATTGGGATGCAGTATTTT	CASSSGIGMQYF
TRBD2	TRBV14	few	TRBJ2-3	TGTGCCAGCAGCCCCGGGACTAGCGGGTACACAGATACGCAGTATTTT	CASSPGTSGYTDTQYF
NA	TRBV15	many	TRBJ2-1	TGTGCCACCAGCATGGGGCAGGGGTCCTACAATGAGCAGTTCTTC	CATSMGQGSYNEQFF
NA	TRBV27	few	TRBJ2-3	TGTGCCAGCAGTCCCCGTGGCGGGTATACGCAGTATTTT	CASSPRGGYTQYF
TRBD1	TRBV19	few	TRBJ2-7	TGTGCCAGTAGTATTGGGACAGGGTACGAGCAGTACTTC	CASSIGTGYEQYF
NA	TRBV6-4	NA	TRBJ2-2	TGTGCCAGCAGCGCACAGTTCGCGAACACCGGGGAGCTGTTTTTT	CASSAQFANTGELFF
NA	TRBV29-1	few	TRBJ2-7	TGCAGCGTTGACTCCGGCAGGGCCACCTACGAGCAGTACTTC	CSVDSGRATYEQYF
TRBD1	TRBV10-3	NA	TRBJ1-2	TGTGCCACCTGGGGGCAGGGGGCGGATGGCTACACCTTC	CATWGQGADGYTF
NA	TRBV28	few	TRBJ2-7	TGTGCCAGCAGTTTACACTACAGGGGAGGCGAGCAGTACTTC	CASSLHYRGGEQYF
TRBD2	TRBV5-1	few	TRBJ2-7	TGCGCCAGCAGCTTGGTACTAGCGGGACCATCCTACGAGCAGTACTTC	CASSLVLAGPSYEQYF
NA	TRBV4-2	NA	TRBJ2-7	TGTGCCAGCAGCCCCATCCCGCGAGGTCGTGGCGAGCAGTACTTC	CASSPIPRGRGEQYF
NA	TRBV15	NA	TRBJ2-7	TGTGCCACCAGCAGAGATGGCGGCAGGGACGAGCAGTACTTC	CATSRDGGRDEQYF
TRBD1	TRBV5-4	NA	TRBJ1-1	TGTGCCAGCAGCCGGAAAGGACAGGGAGCCACTGAAGCTTTCTTT	CASSRKGQGATEAFF
NA	TRBV2	NA	TRBJ2-3	TGTGCCGGACACCGGGACTCCATCACAGATACGCAGTATTTT	CAGHRDSITDTQYF
TRBD1	TRBV18	few	TRBJ2-4	TGTGCCAGCTCACCCACAGGGGGCGTGGGGTCGGCCAAAAACATTCAGTACTTC	CASSPTGGVGSAKNIQYF
NA	TRBV4-1	NA	TRBJ2-7	TGCGCCAGCAGCCATCAACAGGGAGGGTACGAGCAGTACTTC	CASSHQQGGYEQYF
TRBD2	TRBV6-1	NA	TRBJ2-1	TGTGCCAGCCTTTGGTCTAGCGGGAGCAATGAGCAGTTCTTC	CASLWSSGSNEQFF
TRBD1	TRBV29-1	few	TRBJ2-5	TGCAGCGTCCCCCGGGACAGGGACGGGGAGACCCAGTACTTC	CSVPRDRDGETQYF
NA	TRBV9	NA	TRBJ2-3	TGTGCCAGCAGCGTAGAGGTCGGGGGTGGCACAGATACGCAGTATTTT	CASSVEVGGGTDTQYF
TRBD2	TRBV6-1	few	TRBJ2-7	TGTGCCAGCAGTGGTCACACCGGGACTAGAGCCTACGAGCAGTACTTC	CASSGHTGTRAYEQYF
NA	TRBV2	NA	TRBJ2-1	TGTGCCAGCGCCGCTGTGGGGCAGAACAATGAGCAGTTCTTC	CASAAVGQNNEQFF
NA	TRBV30	few	TRBJ1-4	TGTGCCTCCCCGTCCCAGACTAATGAAAAACTGTTTTTT	CASPSQTNEKLFF
NA	TRBV9	NA	TRBJ1-2	TGTGCCAGCAGCGTAGATGGGGGCTCGACCTATGGCTACACCTTC	CASSVDGGSTYGYTF
NA	TRBV6-6	NA	TRBJ2-5	TGTGCCAGCAGTTATAGTGTAGAGACCCAGTACTTC	CASSYSVETQYF
NA	TRBV15	few	TRBJ2-7	TGTGCCACCAGCCCCGGAGGGGGCATCTACGAGCAGTACTTC	CATSPGGGIYEQYF
TRBD1	TRBV19	NA	TRBJ2-2	TGTGCCAGTAGGCTGACAGGGACGAACACCGGGGAGCTGTTTTTT	CASRLTGTNTGELFF
TRBD1	TRBV2	few	TRBJ1-1	TGTGCCAGCAGTGCCGACAGGGAGGTCACTGAAGCTTTCTTT	CASSADREVTEAFF
TRBD1	TRBV11-3	few	TRBJ2-2	TGTGCCAGCAGCTCCCCTCCAGGGGGACTGTTTTTT	CASSSPPGGLFF
NA	TRBV2	NA	TRBJ1-4	TGTGCCAGCAGTGAAGTATCAACTAATGAAAAACTGTTTTTT	CASSEVSTNEKLFF
NA	TRBV6-1	NA	TRBJ2-1	TGTGCCAGCAGTGAAAGCGTACCGGGCCCAGGGGCCTACAATGAGCAGTTCTTC	CASSESVPGPGAYNEQFF
TRBD1	TRBV7-2	few	TRBJ1-2	TGTGCCAGCAGCTCCGACCCCGGGACAGCGAGTTATGGCTACACCTTC	CASSSDPGTASYGYTF
NA	TRBV6-5	NA	TRBJ2-7	TGTGCCAGCAGAGCCTTCTACGAGCAGTACTTC	CASRAFYEQYF
TRBD1	TRBV5-4	NA	TRBJ2-3	TGTGCCAGCAGTCCTCCGGGACAGGGACGGGATACGCAGTATTTT	CASSPPGQGRDTQYF
NA	TRBV29-1	NA	TRBJ1-5	TGCAGCGTGGCAGTTGACGCAGGGGAGCCCCAGCATTTT	CSVAVDAGEPQHF
TRBD2	TRBV18	few	TRBJ2-1	TGTGCCAGCTCACCCGGGACTAGCGGGGGGATTAATGAGCAGTTCTTC	CASSPGTSGGINEQFF
TRBD1	TRBV28	NA	TRBJ2-1	TGTGCCAGTAGCACCGGGACAGGGCCCAATGAGCAGTTCTTC	CASSTGTGPNEQFF
TRBD1	TRBV5-5	few	TRBJ1-2	TGTGCCAGCAGCGGGGACAGAGCTAACTATGGCTACACCTTC	CASSGDRANYGYTF
NA	TRBV18	NA	TRBJ1-3	TGTGCCAGCTCACCGCGCAGGGAGGCTGGAAACACCATATATTTT	CASSPRREAGNTIYF
TRBD1	TRBV7-9	NA	TRBJ1-2	TGTGCCAGCAGCACCAGGACAGGGCATGGCTACACCTTC	CASSTRTGHGYTF
TRBD2	TRBV9	few	TRBJ2-7	TGTGCCAGCAGCGCGGCCGGGACTAGCGGTGCTCGCGAGCAGTACTTC	CASSAAGTSGAREQYF
TRBD1	TRBV11-3	few	TRBJ2-7	TGTGCCAGCAGCTTAAGGGGGCAGGACTACGAGCAGTACTTC	CASSLRGQDYEQYF
TRBD2	TRBV5-4	NA	TRBJ2-2	TGTGCCAGCAGCCCAGACCTTAGCGGGGGTATCTCCGGGGAGCTGTTTTTT	CASSPDLSGGISGELFF
TRBD1	TRBV7-2	NA	TRBJ2-1	TGTGCCAGCAGCTCTCGACAGGGCCCTATCTCCTACAATGAGCAGTTCTTC	CASSSRQGPISYNEQFF
NA	TRBV15	few	TRBJ2-7	TGTGCCACCAAGGTACCCGGCGGCTACGAGCAGTACTTC	CATKVPGGYEQYF
TRBD2	TRBV19	few	TRBJ2-7	TGTGCCAGTAGTAGAAAGGCGGGAGCGTGGGGCGAGCAGTACTTC	CASSRKAGAWGEQYF
TRBD2	TRBV30	few	TRBJ2-1	TGTGCCTGTTTATCGGGTGCTAGCGGGAGGGCCGTGGATGAGCAGTTCTTC	CACLSGASGRAVDEQFF
NA	TRBV4-1	few	TRBJ1-2	TGCGCCAGCAGTCCCCCTTCGGGGGGCGCCTATGGCTACACCTTC	CASSPPSGGAYGYTF
NA	TRBV7-2	NA	TRBJ1-1	TGTGCCAGCAGCTTATTTCGGACAGCTGAAGCTTTCTTT	CASSLFRTAEAFF
NA	TRBV2	NA	TRBJ2-6	TGTGCCAGCAGTGAGTACTCTGGGGCCAACGTCCTGACTTTC	CASSEYSGANVLTF
TRBD1	TRBV15	NA	TRBJ2-1	TGTGCCACCAGCAGGACAGGGAGCTCCTACAATGAGCAGTTCTTC	CATSRTGSSYNEQFF
NA	TRBV29-1	few	TRBJ2-7	TGCAGCGCGGGACAAAATGACGAGCAGTACTTC	CSAGQNDEQYF
NA	TRBV5-4	few	TRBJ2-1	TGTGCCAGCAGCAGGAGGCAGGCGGGGAATGAGCAGTTCTTC	CASSRRQAGNEQFF
NA	TRBV6-5	few	TRBJ2-5	TGTGCCAGCAGTTTACAGGGCCCTAAAGAGACCCAGTACTTC	CASSLQGPKETQYF